This TCR beta chain is drawn from a study of early T cells in non-severe SARS-CoV-2 infection. Each cDNA molecule carried a unique molecular identifier. TCRdb re-derived calls from the 5' RACE reads in MiXCR, one entry per CDR3 protein. The sample gives 50,000 to 60,000 distinct CDR3 sequences, roughly 9% of which show up once; about 3.9% is in the top ten. Study findings and constraints: There was a bias toward anti-spike CD8 responses in VDJdb matching, which missed private and CD4 specificities.

This clonotype was found many times. As yet, its antigen is unknown. This CDR3 contains 14 residues. Germline assignment: CDR1 MNHNY and CDR2 SVGAGI (reference sequence). V lost 1 base, J lost 6 bases, and 7 bases lay in between. The chain is built from TRBV6-6 and TRBJ1-6, with a weak D call TRBD1 (6 bases). This specimen was whole blood, taken at baseline. The TCR originated in an adult who was a healthcare worker with PCR-confirmed SARS-CoV-2 infection or an uninfected control (not recorded which). CDR3: CASSYLDSNSPLHF. CDR3 nucleotides: TGTGCCAGCAGTTACTTGGACAGTAATTCACCCCTCCACTTT.